Shown below are 5 T cell receptor beta chains from a single sample sequenced in a study of T cell responses to AZD1222 COVID-19 vaccine. Generated by immunoSEQ multiplex PCR, the TCRdb table keeps only in-frame clones and is missing some. Of more than 95,000 clones listed, about nine tenths are singletons. Sequenced material: peripheral blood, taken on day 0 of AZD1222 vaccination. The receptors here all came from an adult in good health.

The gene calls are TRBV29-1 and TRBJ1-2, with D uncertain. The germline V gene has CDR1 SQVTM and CDR2 ANQGSEA. This CDR3 region has 13 residues. V lost 7 bases and J 6 bases, leaving 18 bases between the germline ends. The CDR3 DNA reads as TGCAGCGCCCGGCGCACAAATGGGGATGGCTACACCTTC. Translated: CSARRTNGDGYTF. The variable domain in full, completed from reference TRBV29-1 and TRBJ1-2, reads SAVISQKPSRDICQRGTSLTIQCQVDSQVTMMFWYRQQPGQSLTLIATANQGSEATYESGFVIDKFPISRPNLTFSTLTVSNMSPEDSSIYLCSARRTNGDGYTFGSGTRLTVV.

This clone appeared once. The chain joins TRBV19 to TRBJ2-7; TRBD1 aligns across 8 bases. V lost 4 bases and J lost 2; bases outside the gene matches: 7. Germline assignment: CDR1 LNHDA and CDR2 SQIVND (reference sequence). The CDR3 is 15 residues long. The CDR3 DNA reads TGTGCCAGTAGTACCTCGACAGGGGTCGCCTACGAGCAGTACTTC. It encodes CASSTSTGVAYEQYF. Combining the CDR3 with reference TRBV19 and TRBJ2-7 gives the whole variable domain DGGITQSPKYLFRKEGQNVTLSCEQNLNHDAMYWYRQDPGQGLRLIYYSQIVNDFQKGDIAEGYSVSREKKESFPLTVTSAQKNPTAFYLCASSTSTGVAYEQYFGPGTRLTVT.

V is TRBV5-4 and J is TRBJ2-1; perhaps TRBD2 as D (5 bases). This CDR3 is 16 amino acids long. V was trimmed by 3 bases and J by 7 bases, leaving 20 bases between them. Germline V gene sequence: CDR1 SGHNT, CDR2 YYREEE (reference sequence). The CDR3 nucleotides are TGTGCCAGCAGCTCCCGACTACGACCACTACCTAATGAGCAGTTCTTC. Its translation: CASSSRLRPLPNEQFF.

V is TRBV6-1 and J is TRBJ1-6; 11 nucleotides align to TRBD1. The CDR3 is made up of 16 amino acids. J gave up 10 bases and V 1 base, and 6 bases lay outside the gene matches. From germline, CDR1 is MNHNS and CDR2 SASEGT. This CDR3 reads CASSEVMGQGVSPLHF. Here the CDR3 DNA reads TGTGCCAGCAGTGAAGTCATGGGACAGGGGGTCTCACCCCTCCACTTT.

The genes are TRBV27 and TRBJ1-1; D is perhaps TRBD1 (5 bases). Trimming cost V 7 bases and J 2 bases, with 20 bases left between them. This CDR3 contains 16 residues. The germline V gene encodes CDR1 MNHEY and CDR2 SMNVEV (reference sequence). The CDR3 region has the DNA TGTGCCAGCACCAGTGTGTGGCGGGGCTCAAACACTGAAGCTTTCTTT. It specifies CASTSVWRGSNTEAFF.